This entry lists 13 T cell receptor beta chains sequenced from one sample in a study of cytomegalovirus exposure and HLA in healthy donors. The PCR ran on 60 Vbeta and 13 Jbeta primers. Sequenced by immunoSEQ multiplex PCR; TCRdb stores in-frame clones only, minus some. The sample consists of 89,000 or so clones, roughly 86% of them appearing once. Material for sequencing was PBMCs. These receptors were collected from a woman aged 18-30 years in good health and CMV-seropositive.

This chain connects TRBV9 to TRBJ2-4; 7 bases agree with TRBD1. The V gene end was trimmed by 2 bases and the J gene end by 8 bases; junction bases not matched to a gene: 1. Germline V gene data show CDR1 as SGDLS and CDR2 as YYNGEE. CDR3 length: 12 amino acids. As DNA, the CDR3 is TGTGCCAGCAGCGTTCAGGGGGACATTCAGTACTTC. Protein sequence: CASSVQGDIQYF.

This clone occurred once. The chain couples TRBV4-2 to TRBJ2-1; D possibly corresponds to TRBD1 (5 bases). The ends were cut back, 0 bases at V and 9 bases at J, with 15 bases in the middle. The CDR3 contains 15 residues. In germline, CDR1 is LGHNA, CDR2 YNFKEQ. Here the CDR3 DNA reads TGTGCCAGCAGCCAAGATTTCCCGGGCAGGGTTGAGCAGTTCTTC. Amino acid sequence: CASSQDFPGRVEQFF.

The chain couples TRBV28 to TRBJ1-5, with D perhaps TRBD1 (5 bases). Trimming removed 3 bases from V and 6 bases from J, with 9 bases in between. This CDR3 is built from 13 residues. Germline-derived CDR1 and CDR2 are MDHEN and SYDVKM. The CDR3 nucleotides read TGTGCCAGCAGTTTCGGGGGGAGTCAGCCCCAGCATTTT. Amino acids: CASSFGGSQPQHF.

The CDR3 DNA follows: TGTGCCAGCAGTGAACTAGCGGGGGGTTATAATACGCAGTATTTT. Amino acids: CASSELAGGYNTQYF. The rearrangement joins TRBV6-1 to TRBJ2-3; 11 bases are a match to TRBD2. The CDR3 has 15 amino acids. The trim removed 2 bases at V and 7 bases at J, leaving 5 bases unmatched. Germline loops: CDR1 MNHNS, CDR2 SASEGT.

The chain couples TRBV9 to TRBJ1-6; 8 nucleotides line up with TRBD1. This CDR3 region has 14 residues. Germline V CDR1 and CDR2: SGDLS, YYNGEE. V trimming: 0 bases; J trimming: 8 bases; junction bases outside the gene matches: 1. The CDR3: CASSVADRDSPLHF. The CDR3 DNA follows: TGTGCCAGCAGCGTAGCGGACAGGGATTCACCCCTCCACTTT.

This clone has just one count. The CDR3 coding sequence is TGTGCCCCCAGTAAAGACGGCGGCGGGAAGGGCACAGATACGCAGTATTTT. Its protein is CAPSKDGGGKGTDTQYF. This chain connects TRBV6-4 to TRBJ2-3, with a weak D call TRBD2 (6 bases). The CDR3 covers 17 residues. Germline V gives CDR1 MRHNA, CDR2 SNTAGT. V lost 11 bases, J lost 1 base, and 25 bases lay in between.

V gene TRBV9 combines with J gene TRBJ2-1; 14 positions match TRBD2. Germline CDR1 is SGDLS and CDR2 is YYNGEE. After removal of 0 bases from V and 4 bases from J, the junction contained 0 bases not matched to a gene. The CDR3 extends over 16 amino acids. The CDR3, as DNA: TGTGCCAGCAGCGTAGGGACTAGCGGGGGGTACAATGAGCAGTTCTTC. Translation: CASSVGTSGGYNEQFF.

The J gene is TRBJ2-1, the V gene TRBV6-5; 7 positions match TRBD2. This CDR3 has 15 amino acids. J was trimmed by 6 bases and V by 6 bases; bases with no gene match: 11. Looked up from germline, CDR1 is MNHEY and CDR2 is SVGAGI. The CDR3 spells CASRRGSGSTNEQFF. The CDR3 DNA reads TGTGCCAGCAGAAGGGGTAGCGGGTCGACCAATGAGCAGTTCTTC.

This sequence joins TRBV10-3 and TRBJ2-7; a weak D match, TRBD2 (6 bases). The V gene's germline CDR1 is ENHRY and CDR2 SYGVKD. V dropped 7 bases and J dropped 0 bases, with 16 bases sitting between them. This CDR3 is 15 amino acids long. The CDR3 sequence is CAITEGLDVSYEQYF. CDR3 DNA sequence: TGTGCCATCACGGAGGGTCTTGACGTCTCCTACGAGCAGTACTTC.

The CDR3 DNA sequence: TGTGCCAGCAGTCCCTATAGCAATCAGCCCCAGCATTTT. Amino acids: CASSPYSNQPQHF. The chain has TRBV28 and TRBJ1-5; D gene unclear. The V gene lost 5 bases and the J gene lost 0 bases, with 5 bases spanning the gap. The CDR3 runs 13 residues. The germline gives CDR1 MDHEN, CDR2 SYDVKM.

This clone showed up just a few times. The CDR3 nucleotides read TGTGCCAGCAGTGAGGGACCAGGACAGGGGCCCCTCCGGATCACTGAAGCTTTCTTT. This gives the protein CASSEGPGQGPLRITEAFF. The chain has TRBV6-1 and TRBJ1-1; the match to TRBD1 covers 9 bases. Germline V gives CDR1 MNHNS, CDR2 SASEGT. This CDR3 is built from 19 residues. V gave up 3 bases and J gave up 4 bases; unmatched junction bases: 18.

The J gene is TRBJ2-5, the V gene TRBV4-1, with D possibly matching TRBD2 (6 bases). V lost 2 bases and J 3 bases, leaving 13 bases between the germline ends. CDR1 is MGHRA and CDR2 is YSYEKL in the germline V gene. The CDR3 loop spans 15 amino acids. The CDR3, as DNA: TGCGCCAGCAGCCAACTACTAGCCCAAAAAGAGACCCAGTACTTC. Translated: CASSQLLAQKETQYF.

The chain links TRBV2 to TRBJ1-3; D gene unclear. V lost 7 bases and J 7 bases, leaving 14 bases between the germline ends. Germline V lookup: CDR1 SNHLY, CDR2 FYNNEI. The CDR3 totals 13 residues. CDR3 sequence: CASTREERNTIYF. The CDR3 coding sequence is TGTGCCAGCACTCGGGAGGAACGGAACACCATATATTTT.